This T cell receptor (beta chain) appears in the sequencing data of a study of Graves' ophthalmopathy and Graves' hyperthyroidism. Excluded: other autoimmune disease, uncontrolled infection, pregnancy or lactation. General study results and limits: With 60% to 71% sensitivity and around 79% specificity, the model predicted ophthalmopathy progression. Among expanded thyroid clonotypes above 0.001 frequency, most also occurred in blood.

Looked up from germline, CDR1 is LGHNA and CDR2 is YNFKEQ. The germline V and J ends were trimmed by 1 base and 8 bases, with 11 bases remaining between them. The CDR3 totals 13 residues. CDR3 regions of TCR beta were amplified from RNA transcripts. HTBI primers were used in a first-round RT-PCR, which preceded a second-round multiplex PCR. TCRdb redid the calling of the multiplex PCR reads with MiXCR, one entry per CDR3 protein. The sample lists 300,000 to 400,000 distinct CDR3 sequences; around a sixth were seen once. This clonotype was counted a few times. Its antigen is not known. The TCR was taken from an adult man with Graves' ophthalmopathy. The chain links TRBV4-2 to TRBJ1-2, with a tentative D call TRBD1 (5 bases). The source material was peripheral blood. CDR3 coding DNA: TGTGCCAGCAGCCAAGCACGGGGGGACGGCTACACCTTC. Translation: CASSQARGDGYTF.